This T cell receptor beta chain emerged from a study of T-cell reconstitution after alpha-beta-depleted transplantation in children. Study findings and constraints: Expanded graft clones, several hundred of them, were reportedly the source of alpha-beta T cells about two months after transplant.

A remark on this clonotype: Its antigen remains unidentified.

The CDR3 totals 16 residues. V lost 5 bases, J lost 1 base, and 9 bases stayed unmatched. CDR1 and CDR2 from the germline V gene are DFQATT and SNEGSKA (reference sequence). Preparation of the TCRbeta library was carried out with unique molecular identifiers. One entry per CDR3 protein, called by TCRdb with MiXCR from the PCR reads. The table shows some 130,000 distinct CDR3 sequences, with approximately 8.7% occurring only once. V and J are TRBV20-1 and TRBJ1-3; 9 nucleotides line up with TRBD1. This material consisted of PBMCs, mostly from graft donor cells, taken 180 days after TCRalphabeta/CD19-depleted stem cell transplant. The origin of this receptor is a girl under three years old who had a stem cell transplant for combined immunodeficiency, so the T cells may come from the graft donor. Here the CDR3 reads CSAGTTGGRSGNTIYF. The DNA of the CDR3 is TGCAGTGCTGGGACTACAGGGGGCAGATCTGGAAACACCATATATTTT.